This T cell receptor (beta chain) was recovered during a study of glioma-infiltrating T cells. V was clipped by 7 bases and J by 5 bases; unmatched bases: 11. Germline CDR1 reads SQVTM; CDR2 reads ANQGSEA. The CDR3 spans 13 residues. A remark on this clonotype: Its specificity is not known.

Using RNA template, CDR3s of TCR alpha and beta were amplified with iRepertoire arm-PCR. Tissue mRNA or PBMC total RNA, about 95-450 ng, went into one-step reverse transcription and amplification. TCRdb reanalysed the multiplex PCR reads using MiXCR and keeps one entry per CDR3 protein. This sample has about 210,000 distinct CDR3 sequences, with 32% found just once. Study-wide results and limits: Non-neoplastic patients had below-expected tissue-blood divergence, while all gliomas exceeded expectation. Only very few CDR3 sequences appeared in both tissue and blood.

The J gene is TRBJ2-7, the V gene TRBV29-1; 7 positions match TRBD1. Sequencing was done on a sample of glioma tissue, nonneoplastic brain tissue, or PBMCs (not recorded which). This TCR derives from a human donor with low-grade glioma or glioblastoma, undergoing nonglioma brain surgery, or in good health (not recorded which). The CDR3 sequence: CSAQPYRGDEQYF. Here the CDR3 DNA reads TGCAGCGCTCAACCCTACAGGGGTGACGAGCAGTACTTC.